Below are 24 T cell receptor beta chains sequenced from a single sample in a study of cytomegalovirus exposure and HLA in healthy donors. 60 Vbeta and 13 Jbeta primers were used in PCR. Measured with immunoSEQ multiplex PCR; TCRdb has only the in-frame clones, and not every one. The sample data list about 34,000 clones. The source material was PBMCs. The receptors were sampled from a woman aged 40-49 years in good health and CMV-seropositive.

The chain has TRBV19 and TRBJ2-2; 8 bases are a match to TRBD2. The CDR3 consists of 14 residues. After removal of 8 bases from V and 1 base from J, the junction contained 3 bases not matched to a gene. Germline V gives CDR1 LNHDA, CDR2 SQIVND (reference sequence). CDR3 in amino acids: CASSLAGNTGELFF. CDR3 nucleotide sequence: TGTGCCAGTTCTCTAGCGGGGAACACCGGGGAGCTGTTTTTT.

This chain joins TRBV28 and TRBJ1-5; 9 bases map to TRBD1. Germline CDR1 reads MDHEN; CDR2 reads SYDVKM. This CDR3 spans 17 amino acids. V was clipped by 4 bases and J by 3 bases; unmatched bases: 10. CDR3 protein: CASSSRQGQGYNQPQHF. The CDR3 DNA sequence: TGTGCCAGCAGTTCCCGTCAAGGACAGGGGTACAATCAGCCCCAGCATTTT.

As to this clone: The same CDR3 is also encoded by other DNA sequences in this sample. The V gene is TRBV6-4, the J gene TRBJ2-1; 13 nucleotides align to TRBD2. Looked up from germline, CDR1 is MRHNA and CDR2 is SNTAGT. The ends lost 5 bases at V and 9 bases at J; junction bases unmatched: 7. The CDR3 is made up of 15 amino acids. The CDR3: CASSRTSGRRGEQFF. CDR3 bases: TGTGCCAGCAGTCGGACTAGCGGGAGACGGGGTGAGCAGTTCTTC.

Remarks on this clone: Germline is not matched at one junction end, which may reflect a read error. The V gene is TRBV7-9, the J gene TRBJ2-7; D is perhaps TRBD1 (5 bases). Germline V lookup: CDR1 SEHNR, CDR2 FQNEAQ (reference sequence). This CDR3 has 15 amino acids. Written as DNA, the CDR3 is TGTGCCAGCAGCTTAGTCCAGGGATCCTCCCACGAGCAGTACTTC. Its translation is CASSLVQGSSHEQYF. Variable domain in full (rest from reference TRBV7-9 and TRBJ2-7): DTGVSQNPRHKITKRGQNVTFRCDPISEHNRLYWYRQTLGQGPEFLTYFQNEAQLEKSRLLSDRFSAERPKGSFSTLEIQRTEQGDSAMYLCASSLVQGSSHEQYFGPGTRLTVT.

The CDR3 DNA reads TGTGCCAGCAGCGAAAAACACCGGACTAGCGGGCTTCGTAATGAGCAGTTCTTC. As protein: CASSEKHRTSGLRNEQFF. The chain joins TRBV7-9 to TRBJ2-1; 11 bases agree with TRBD2. V gave up 5 bases and J gave up 7 bases; unmatched junction bases: 16. This CDR3 has 18 amino acids. The germline V gene has CDR1 SEHNR and CDR2 FQNEAQ (reference sequence).

The V gene is TRBV19, the J gene TRBJ1-1; TRBD1 agrees at 9 bases. The germline CDR1 and CDR2 sequences are LNHDA and SQIVND (reference sequence). The CDR3 is 17 residues long. The V gene end was trimmed by 4 bases and the J gene end by 6 bases; junction bases not matched to a gene: 15. In DNA, the CDR3 is TGTGCCAGTAGTACCCTTTACTCGGGACAGGGCGAGGCTGAAGCTTTCTTT. Protein product: CASSTLYSGQGEAEAFF.

V usage is TRBV7-2 and J usage is TRBJ2-5, with 13 bases fitting TRBD2. The germline V gene has CDR1 SGHTA and CDR2 FQGNSA. This CDR3 is built from 16 residues. Unmatched junction bases numbered 8, after V lost 6 bases and J lost 4 bases. The CDR3 region is CASRPTSGGAVETQYF. CDR3 nucleotides: TGTGCCAGCAGACCAACTAGCGGGGGGGCCGTAGAGACCCAGTACTTC.

The rearrangement joins TRBV5-6 to TRBJ1-3, with 7 positions matching TRBD1. Germline V gives CDR1 SGHDT, CDR2 YYEEEE. Losses at the gene ends were 3 bases for V and 0 bases for J; bases not matched to a gene: 12. There are 18 residues in the CDR3. The CDR3 is CASSYPGQKRDSGNTIYF. CDR3 nucleotides: TGTGCCAGCAGCTACCCGGGACAGAAAAGAGACTCTGGAAACACCATATATTTT.

The genes are TRBV30 and TRBJ2-4; tentative D call: TRBD1 (6 bases). Trimming left V 7 bases short and J 16 bases short, with 14 bases between. The CDR3 runs to 9 residues. CDR1 is GTSNPN and CDR2 is SVGIG in the germline V gene (reference sequence). The CDR3, as DNA: TGTGCCTCCCAGGGGTGTCCCTACTTC. Translating gives CASQGCPYF.

The chain links TRBV6-1 to TRBJ1-2; D remains unclear. The CDR3 runs 10 residues. Per germline, CDR1 MNHNS and CDR2 SASEGT. Trimming pared 3 bases from V and 8 bases from J, leaving 4 bases between. Here the CDR3 reads CASSERGYTF. In DNA, the CDR3 is TGTGCCAGCAGTGAGCGCGGCTACACCTTC.

The chain couples TRBV5-4 to TRBJ2-3; D is unclear. Germline CDR1 reads SGHNT; CDR2 reads YYREEE (reference sequence). The germline V and J ends were trimmed by 0 bases and 6 bases, with 11 bases remaining between them. The CDR3 runs 14 residues. The CDR3 reads CASSLAKDQDTQYF. The CDR3 DNA is TGTGCCAGCAGCTTGGCCAAAGATCAGGATACGCAGTATTTT.

This chain uses TRBV19 with TRBJ2-7; tentatively, D is TRBD1 (5 bases). Germline V gives CDR1 LNHDA, CDR2 SQIVND (reference sequence). The V and J ends lost 2 bases and 3 bases respectively, with 14 bases between them. CDR3 size: 15 residues. CDR3 in amino acids: CASSIRFDSLYEQYF. The CDR3 nucleotides read TGTGCCAGTAGTATAAGATTCGACAGCCTCTACGAGCAGTACTTC.

V gene TRBV6-5 combines with J gene TRBJ2-7; TRBD2 agrees at 8 bases. The CDR3 totals 14 residues. Germline V CDR1 and CDR2: MNHEY, SVGAGI. Trimming cost V 6 bases and J 6 bases; bases outside gene matches: 10. In DNA form, the CDR3 reads TGTGCCAGCAGGGCCGGGGGGGGAACTGGCGAGCAGTACTTC. Amino acid sequence: CASRAGGGTGEQYF.

The chain combines TRBV10-1 with TRBJ2-1, with 11 bases identical to TRBD2. After removal of 1 base from V and 7 bases from J, the junction contained 3 bases not matched to a gene. The CDR3 loop spans 15 amino acids. Germline V gene sequence: CDR1 WNHNN, CDR2 SYGVQD (reference sequence). CDR3: CASSEYRTSGNEQFF. CDR3 DNA: TGCGCCAGCAGTGAGTACCGGACTAGCGGGAATGAGCAGTTCTTC.

The chain uses TRBV18 and TRBJ1-2; D may be TRBD1 (5 bases). Trimming pared 0 bases from V and 8 bases from J, leaving 13 bases between. Germline V gene sequence: CDR1 KGHSH, CDR2 LQKENI. The CDR3 sequence is 14 residues long. The CDR3 DNA sequence: TGTGCCAGCTCACCACCGCGGGACGCGGGGGGCTACACCTTC. It is translated as CASSPPRDAGGYTF.

The chain employs TRBV28 and TRBJ2-7, with TRBD2 matching 10 bases. The J segment lost 3 bases and the V segment lost 11 bases, leaving 13 bases of the junction unmatched. This CDR3 contains 15 residues. CDR1 and CDR2 from the germline V gene are MDHEN and SYDVKM. In nucleotides, the CDR3 is TGTGCCGGATCAGCGGGAGGGCCCCCTTTCTACGAGCAGTACTTC. Protein product: CAGSAGGPPFYEQYF.

V and J are TRBV4-2 and TRBJ2-2, with a possible D match to TRBD2 (5 bases). V was clipped by 0 bases and J by 0 bases, with 14 bases between them. Germline V gene data show CDR1 as LGHNA and CDR2 as YNFKEQ. This CDR3 is 18 amino acids long. The CDR3 DNA reads TGTGCCAGCAGCCAAGAAGGTGGAGCTAGCTCGAACACCGGGGAGCTGTTTTTT. It specifies CASSQEGGASSNTGELFF.

The rearrangement links TRBV25-1 to TRBJ2-7, with TRBD2 identical over 12 bases. Trimming took 6 bases from V and 1 from J; bases not matched to a gene: 7. The CDR3 loop spans 16 amino acids. Germline CDR1 and CDR2: MGHDK and SYGVNS. This chain's CDR3 is CASRPGLAGLSYEQYF. CDR3 DNA: TGTGCCAGCAGACCCGGACTAGCGGGATTATCCTACGAGCAGTACTTC.

This CDR3 is CASSPQGTNYGYTF. The CDR3 DNA is TGTGCCAGCAGCCCACAGGGGACTAACTATGGCTACACCTTC. The V call is TRBV9, the J call TRBJ1-2; 7 nucleotides line up with TRBD1. The ends lost 4 bases at V and 0 bases at J; junction bases unmatched: 3. This CDR3 contains 14 residues. Per germline, CDR1 SGDLS and CDR2 YYNGEE.

V usage is TRBV7-9 and J usage is TRBJ1-4; D ambiguous. CDR1 SEHNR and CDR2 FQNEAQ come from the germline V gene (reference sequence). The CDR3 runs 13 residues. Trimming removed 4 bases from V and 0 bases from J, with 3 bases in between. In DNA form, the CDR3 reads TGTGCCAGCAGCTCCACAACTAATGAAAAACTGTTTTTT. Amino acids: CASSSTTNEKLFF.

J is TRBJ1-4 and V is TRBV7-9, with TRBD1 matching 9 bases. The germline V gene has CDR1 SEHNR and CDR2 FQNEAQ (reference sequence). CDR3 length: 17 residues. The trim removed 5 bases at V and 5 bases at J, leaving 12 bases unmatched. The CDR3, as DNA: TGTGCCAGCAGCCCCGGGACAGGGATCCTTGAGAATGAAAAACTGTTTTTT. This encodes CASSPGTGILENEKLFF.

V and J are TRBV20-1 and TRBJ2-7, with no clear D. V was clipped by 6 bases and J by 2 bases, with 8 bases between them. The CDR3 has 11 amino acids. CDR1 is DFQATT, CDR2 SNEGSKA, per germline (reference sequence). The CDR3 region has the DNA TGCAGTGCCCCTCAGACCTACGAGCAGTACTTC. Its protein product is CSAPQTYEQYF.

V is TRBV7-9 and J is TRBJ2-7, with 11 positions matching TRBD2. The junction had 5 bases not matched to a gene; V was cut back by 4 bases and J by 3 bases. The V gene's germline CDR1 is SEHNR and CDR2 FQNEAQ (reference sequence). This CDR3 is built from 15 residues. The CDR3 is CASSYGTSGYYEQYF. As DNA, the CDR3 is TGTGCCAGCAGCTACGGGACTAGCGGTTACTACGAGCAGTACTTC.

The chain has TRBV29-1 and TRBJ2-5; D call uncertain. The J call may be in error: the DNA end matches TRBJ2-7 better. The CDR3 length is 13 residues. CDR1 is SQVTM, CDR2 ANQGSEA, per germline. CDR3 sequence (DNA): TGCAGCTTCTTGGCAGGTTCCTCCTACGAGCAGTACTTC. It specifies CSFLAGSSYEQYF.